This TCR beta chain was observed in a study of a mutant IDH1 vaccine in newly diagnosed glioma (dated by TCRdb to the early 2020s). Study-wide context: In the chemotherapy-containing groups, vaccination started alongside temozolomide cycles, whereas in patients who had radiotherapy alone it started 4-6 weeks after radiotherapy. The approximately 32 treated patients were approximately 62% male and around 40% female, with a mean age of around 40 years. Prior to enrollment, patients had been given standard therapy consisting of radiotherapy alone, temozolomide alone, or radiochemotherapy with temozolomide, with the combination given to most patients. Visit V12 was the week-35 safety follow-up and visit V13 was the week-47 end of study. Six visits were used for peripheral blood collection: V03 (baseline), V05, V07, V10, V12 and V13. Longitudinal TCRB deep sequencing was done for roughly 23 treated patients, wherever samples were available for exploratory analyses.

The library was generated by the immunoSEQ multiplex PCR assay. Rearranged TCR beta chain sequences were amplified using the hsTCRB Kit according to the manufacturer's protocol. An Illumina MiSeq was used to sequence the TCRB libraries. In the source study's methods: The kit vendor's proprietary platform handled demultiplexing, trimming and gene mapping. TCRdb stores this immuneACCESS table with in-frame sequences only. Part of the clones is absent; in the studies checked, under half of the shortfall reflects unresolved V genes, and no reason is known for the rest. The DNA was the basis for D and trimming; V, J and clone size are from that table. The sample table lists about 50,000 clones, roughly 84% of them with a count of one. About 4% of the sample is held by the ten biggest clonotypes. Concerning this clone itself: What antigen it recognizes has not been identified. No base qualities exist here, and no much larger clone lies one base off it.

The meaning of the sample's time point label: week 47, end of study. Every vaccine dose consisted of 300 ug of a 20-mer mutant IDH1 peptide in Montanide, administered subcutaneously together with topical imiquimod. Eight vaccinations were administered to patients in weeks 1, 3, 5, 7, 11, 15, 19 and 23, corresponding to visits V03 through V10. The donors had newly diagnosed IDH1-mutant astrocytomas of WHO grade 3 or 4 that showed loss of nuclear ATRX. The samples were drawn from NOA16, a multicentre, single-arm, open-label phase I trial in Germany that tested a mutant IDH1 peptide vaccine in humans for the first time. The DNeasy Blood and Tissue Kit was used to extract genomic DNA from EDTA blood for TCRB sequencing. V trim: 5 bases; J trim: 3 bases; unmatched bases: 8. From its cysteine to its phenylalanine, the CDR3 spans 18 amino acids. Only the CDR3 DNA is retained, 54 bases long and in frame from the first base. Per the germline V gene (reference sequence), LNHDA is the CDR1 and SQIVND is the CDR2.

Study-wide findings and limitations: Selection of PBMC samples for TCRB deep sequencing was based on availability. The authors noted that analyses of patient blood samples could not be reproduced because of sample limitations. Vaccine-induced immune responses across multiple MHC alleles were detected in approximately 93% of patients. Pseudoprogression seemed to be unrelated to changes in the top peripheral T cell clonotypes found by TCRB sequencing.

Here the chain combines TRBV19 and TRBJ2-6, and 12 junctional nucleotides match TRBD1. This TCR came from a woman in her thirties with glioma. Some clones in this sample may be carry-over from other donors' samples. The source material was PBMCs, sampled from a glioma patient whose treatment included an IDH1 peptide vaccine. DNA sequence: TGTGCCAGTAGTTTCCCGGGACAGGGGGCAGGTGGGGCCAACGTCCTGACTTTC. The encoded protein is CASSFPGQGAGGANVLTF.